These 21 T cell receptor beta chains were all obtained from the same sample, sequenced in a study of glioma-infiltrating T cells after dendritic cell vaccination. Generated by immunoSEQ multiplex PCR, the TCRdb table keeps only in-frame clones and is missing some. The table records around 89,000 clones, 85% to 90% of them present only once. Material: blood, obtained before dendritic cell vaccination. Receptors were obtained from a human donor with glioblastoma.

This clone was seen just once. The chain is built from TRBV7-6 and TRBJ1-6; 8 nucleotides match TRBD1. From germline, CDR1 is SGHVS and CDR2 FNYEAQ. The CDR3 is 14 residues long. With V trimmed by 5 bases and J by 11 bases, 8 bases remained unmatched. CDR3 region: CASSRRDRRPPLHF. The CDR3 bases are TGTGCCAGCAGCCGCCGGGACAGGAGGCCACCCCTCCACTTT. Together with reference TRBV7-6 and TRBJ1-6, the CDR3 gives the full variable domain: GAGVSQSPRYKVTKRGQDVALRCDPISGHVSLYWYRQALGQGPEFLTYFNYEAQQDKSGLPNDRFSAERPEGSISTLTIQRTEQRDSAMYRCASSRRDRRPPLHFGNGTRLTVT.

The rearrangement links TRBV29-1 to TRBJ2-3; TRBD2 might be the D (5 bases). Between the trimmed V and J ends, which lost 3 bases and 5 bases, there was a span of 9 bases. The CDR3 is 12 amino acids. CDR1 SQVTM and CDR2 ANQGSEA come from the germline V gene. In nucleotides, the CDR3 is TGCAGCGTTGACCTAGCCCAAGATACGCAGTATTTT. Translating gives CSVDLAQDTQYF.

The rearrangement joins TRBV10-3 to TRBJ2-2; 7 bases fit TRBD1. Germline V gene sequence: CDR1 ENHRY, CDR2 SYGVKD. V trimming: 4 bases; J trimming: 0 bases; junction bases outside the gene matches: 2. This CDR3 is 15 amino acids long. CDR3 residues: CAISATGTNTGELFF. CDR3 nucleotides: TGTGCCATCAGTGCGACAGGGACGAACACCGGGGAGCTGTTTTTT.

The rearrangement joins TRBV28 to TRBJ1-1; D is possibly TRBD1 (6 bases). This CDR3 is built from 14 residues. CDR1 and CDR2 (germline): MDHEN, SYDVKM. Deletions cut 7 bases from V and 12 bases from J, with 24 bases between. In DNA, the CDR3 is TGTGCCAGCACCCTAGGGACGGGGACACTTGGGTCTTTCTTT. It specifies CASTLGTGTLGSFF.

DNA of the CDR3: TGTGCCAGCAGCTCCACTAGCACAGATACGCAGTATTTT. The encoded protein is CASSSTSTDTQYF. J is TRBJ2-3 and V is TRBV28; no clear D gene. Deletions cut 6 bases from V and 0 bases from J, with 7 bases between. The CDR3 length is 13 residues. Per germline, CDR1 MDHEN and CDR2 SYDVKM. The complete variable domain, with remaining parts taken from reference TRBV28 and TRBJ2-3, reads DVKVTQSSRYLVKRTGEKVFLECVQDMDHENMFWYRQDPGLGLRLIYFSYDVKMKEKGDIPEGYSVSREKKERFSLILESASTNQTSMYLCASSSTSTDTQYFGPGTRLTVL.

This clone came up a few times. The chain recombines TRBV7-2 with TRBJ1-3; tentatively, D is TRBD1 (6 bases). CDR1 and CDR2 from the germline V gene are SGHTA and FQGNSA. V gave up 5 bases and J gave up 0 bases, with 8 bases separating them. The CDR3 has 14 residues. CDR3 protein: CASSHRVSGNTIYF. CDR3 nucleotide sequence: TGTGCCAGCAGCCACAGGGTCTCTGGAAACACCATATATTTT.

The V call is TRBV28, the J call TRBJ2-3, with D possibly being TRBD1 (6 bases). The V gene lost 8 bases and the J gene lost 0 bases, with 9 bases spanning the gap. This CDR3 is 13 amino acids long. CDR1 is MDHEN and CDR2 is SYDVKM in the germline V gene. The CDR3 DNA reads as TGTGCCAGCCTGAGGGGGAGCACAGATACGCAGTATTTT. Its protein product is CASLRGSTDTQYF.

The CDR3 nucleotides are TGTGCCAGCAGTGAGGGGACAGGCCGAGCTAATGAAAAACTGTTTTTT. Its translation is CASSEGTGRANEKLFF. The chain couples TRBV25-1 to TRBJ1-4; 8 nucleotides line up with TRBD1. Trimming at V came to 3 bases and at J to 3 bases, leaving 6 bases not matched to a gene. Looked up from germline, CDR1 is MGHDK and CDR2 is SYGVNS. This CDR3 contains 16 residues. The entire variable domain, with the rest obtained from reference TRBV25-1 and TRBJ1-4, is as follows: EADIYQTPRYLVIGTGKKITLECSQTMGHDKMYWYQQDPGMELHLIHYSYGVNSTEKGDLSSESTVSRIRTEHFPLTLESARPSHTSQYLCASSEGTGRANEKLFFGSGTQLSVL.

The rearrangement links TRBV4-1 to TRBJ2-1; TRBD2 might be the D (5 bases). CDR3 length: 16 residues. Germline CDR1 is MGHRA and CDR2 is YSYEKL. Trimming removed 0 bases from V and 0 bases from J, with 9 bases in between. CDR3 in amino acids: CASSQERGPSYNEQFF. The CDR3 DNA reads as TGCGCCAGCAGCCAAGAACGAGGGCCCTCCTACAATGAGCAGTTCTTC.

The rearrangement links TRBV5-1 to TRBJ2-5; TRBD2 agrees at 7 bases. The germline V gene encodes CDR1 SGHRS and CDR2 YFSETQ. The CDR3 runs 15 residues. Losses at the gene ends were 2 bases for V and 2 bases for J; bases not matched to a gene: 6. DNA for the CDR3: TGCGCCAGCAGCTTCAGCGGGGAAGCGCAAGAGACCCAGTACTTC. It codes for CASSFSGEAQETQYF.

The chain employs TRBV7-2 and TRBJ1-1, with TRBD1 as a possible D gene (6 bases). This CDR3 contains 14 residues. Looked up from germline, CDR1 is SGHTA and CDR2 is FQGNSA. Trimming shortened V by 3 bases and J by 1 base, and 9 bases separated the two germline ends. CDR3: CASSFPTGNTEAFF. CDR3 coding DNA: TGTGCCAGCAGCTTTCCGACAGGGAACACTGAAGCTTTCTTT. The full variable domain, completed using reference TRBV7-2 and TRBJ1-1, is GAGVSQSPSNKVTEKGKDVELRCDPISGHTALYWYRQSLGQGLEFLIYFQGNSAPDKSGLPSDRFSAERTGGSVSTLTIQRTQQEDSAVYLCASSFPTGNTEAFFGQGTRLTVV.

In DNA form, the CDR3 reads TGTGCCAGCAGTGAAAGCCCCGCTAGCGGGATTGCAGATACGCAGTATTTT. Amino acids: CASSESPASGIADTQYF. The J gene is TRBJ2-3, the V gene TRBV6-1; 9 bases are a match to TRBD2. V trimming: 2 bases; J trimming: 4 bases; junction bases outside the gene matches: 10. This CDR3 is built from 17 residues. From germline, CDR1 is MNHNS and CDR2 SASEGT.

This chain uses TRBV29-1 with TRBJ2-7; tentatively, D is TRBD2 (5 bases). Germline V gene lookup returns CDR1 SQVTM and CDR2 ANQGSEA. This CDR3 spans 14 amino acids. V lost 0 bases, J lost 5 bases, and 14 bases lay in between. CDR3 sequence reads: CSVEERGRINEQYF. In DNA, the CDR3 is TGCAGCGTTGAAGAAAGAGGGCGTATCAACGAGCAGTACTTC.

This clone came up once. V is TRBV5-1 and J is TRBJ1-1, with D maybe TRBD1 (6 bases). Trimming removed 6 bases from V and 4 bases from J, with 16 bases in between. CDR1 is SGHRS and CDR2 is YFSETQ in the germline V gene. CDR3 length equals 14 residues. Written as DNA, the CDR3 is TGCGCCAGCATCAAGGGGGTTGGAGGCACTGAAGCTTTCTTT. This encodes CASIKGVGGTEAFF. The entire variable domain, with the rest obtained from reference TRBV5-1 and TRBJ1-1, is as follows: KAGVTQTPRYLIKTRGQQVTLSCSPISGHRSVSWYQQTPGQGLQFLFEYFSETQRNKGNFPGRFSGRQFSNSRSEMNVSTLELGDSALYLCASIKGVGGTEAFFGQGTRLTVV.

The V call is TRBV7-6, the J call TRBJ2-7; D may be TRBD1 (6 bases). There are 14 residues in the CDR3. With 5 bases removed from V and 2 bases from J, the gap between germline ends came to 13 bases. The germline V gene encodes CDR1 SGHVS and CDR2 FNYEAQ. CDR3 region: CASSESTGTYEQYF. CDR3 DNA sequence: TGTGCCAGCAGCGAGTCGACAGGAACCTACGAGCAGTACTTC.

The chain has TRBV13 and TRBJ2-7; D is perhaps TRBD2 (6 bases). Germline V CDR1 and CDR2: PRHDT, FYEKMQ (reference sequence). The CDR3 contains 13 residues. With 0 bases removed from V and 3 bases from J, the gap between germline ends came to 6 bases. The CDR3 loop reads CASSLGTSYEQYF. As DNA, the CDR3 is TGTGCCAGCAGCTTAGGGACTAGCTACGAGCAGTACTTC.

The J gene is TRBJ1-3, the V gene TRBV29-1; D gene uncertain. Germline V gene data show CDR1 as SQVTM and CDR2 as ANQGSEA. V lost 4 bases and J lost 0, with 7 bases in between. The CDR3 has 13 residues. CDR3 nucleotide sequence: TGCAGCGTTGTAGTGAGCTCTGGAAACACCATATATTTT. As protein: CSVVVSSGNTIYF.

The CDR3 DNA sequence: TGTGCCACCAGACCCCGGGACAGGGATAGCAATCAGCCCCAGCATTTT. It is translated as CATRPRDRDSNQPQHF. This chain uses TRBV15 with TRBJ1-5; TRBD1 matches 9 bases. Unmatched junction bases numbered 6, after V lost 6 bases and J lost 0 bases. The V gene's germline CDR1 is LNHNV and CDR2 YYDKDF (reference sequence). The CDR3 loop spans 16 amino acids. Looking up the rest from reference TRBV15 and TRBJ1-5 gives the full variable domain: DAMVIQNPRYQVTQFGKPVTLSCSQTLNHNVMYWYQQKSSQAPKLLFHYYDKDFNNEADTPDNFQSRRPNTSFCFLDIRSPGLGDTAMYLCATRPRDRDSNQPQHFGDGTRLSIL.

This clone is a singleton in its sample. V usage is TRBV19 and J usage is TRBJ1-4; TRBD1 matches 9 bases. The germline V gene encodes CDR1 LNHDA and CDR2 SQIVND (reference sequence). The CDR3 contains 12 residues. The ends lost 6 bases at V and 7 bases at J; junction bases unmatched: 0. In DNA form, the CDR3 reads TGTGCCAGTAGGGACAGGGGTGAAAAACTGTTTTTT. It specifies CASRDRGEKLFF. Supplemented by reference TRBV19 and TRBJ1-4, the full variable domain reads DGGITQSPKYLFRKEGQNVTLSCEQNLNHDAMYWYRQDPGQGLRLIYYSQIVNDFQKGDIAEGYSVSREKKESFPLTVTSAQKNPTAFYLCASRDRGEKLFFGSGTQLSVL.

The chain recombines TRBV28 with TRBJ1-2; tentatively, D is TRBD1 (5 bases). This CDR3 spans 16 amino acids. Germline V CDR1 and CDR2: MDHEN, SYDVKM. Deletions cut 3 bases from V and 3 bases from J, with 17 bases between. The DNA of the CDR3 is TGTGCCAGCAGTTTCGGGCAGGGAGGGATGTACTATGGCTACACCTTC. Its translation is CASSFGQGGMYYGYTF.

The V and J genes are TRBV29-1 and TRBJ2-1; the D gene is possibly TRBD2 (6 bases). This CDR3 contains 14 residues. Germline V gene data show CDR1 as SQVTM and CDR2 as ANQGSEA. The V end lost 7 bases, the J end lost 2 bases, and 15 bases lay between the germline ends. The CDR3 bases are TGCAGCGCTACCCTCGGGGGACCCTACAATGAGCAGTTCTTC. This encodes CSATLGGPYNEQFF.